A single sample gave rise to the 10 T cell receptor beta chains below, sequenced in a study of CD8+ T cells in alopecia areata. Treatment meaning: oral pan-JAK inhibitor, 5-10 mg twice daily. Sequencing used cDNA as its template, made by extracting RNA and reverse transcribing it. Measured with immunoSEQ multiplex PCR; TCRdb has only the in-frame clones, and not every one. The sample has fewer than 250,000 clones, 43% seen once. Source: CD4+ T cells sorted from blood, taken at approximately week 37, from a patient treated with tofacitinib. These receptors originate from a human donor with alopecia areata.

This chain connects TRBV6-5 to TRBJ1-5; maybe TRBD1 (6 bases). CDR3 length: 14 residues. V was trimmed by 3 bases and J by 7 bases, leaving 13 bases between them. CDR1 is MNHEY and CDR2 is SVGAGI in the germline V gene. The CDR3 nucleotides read TGTGCCAGCAGTTATGTGGGGGCAAGGCAGCCCCAGCATTTT. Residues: CASSYVGARQPQHF.

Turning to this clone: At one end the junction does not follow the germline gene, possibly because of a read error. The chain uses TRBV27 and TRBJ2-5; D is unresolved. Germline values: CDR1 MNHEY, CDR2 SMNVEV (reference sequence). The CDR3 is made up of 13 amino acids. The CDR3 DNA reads TGTGCCAGCAGTTACCAAACTACTGGAAAGTTGGACTTC. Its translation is CASSYQTTGKLDF.

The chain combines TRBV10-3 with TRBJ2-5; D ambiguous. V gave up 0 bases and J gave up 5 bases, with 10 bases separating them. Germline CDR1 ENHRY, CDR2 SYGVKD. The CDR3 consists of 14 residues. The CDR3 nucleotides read TGTGCCATCAGTGAGTCTAGCTCCGGGGAGACCCAGTACTTC. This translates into CAISESSSGETQYF.

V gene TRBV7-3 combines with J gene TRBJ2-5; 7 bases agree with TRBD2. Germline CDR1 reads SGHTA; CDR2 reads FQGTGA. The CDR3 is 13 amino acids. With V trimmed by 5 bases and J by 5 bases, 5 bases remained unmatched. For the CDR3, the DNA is TGTGCCAGCAGCCCACTAGCGTGGGAGACCCAGTACTTC. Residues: CASSPLAWETQYF.

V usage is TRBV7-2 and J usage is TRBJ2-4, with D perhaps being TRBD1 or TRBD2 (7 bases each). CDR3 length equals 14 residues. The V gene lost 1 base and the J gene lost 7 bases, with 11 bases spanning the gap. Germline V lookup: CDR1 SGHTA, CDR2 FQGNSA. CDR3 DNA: TGTGCCAGCAGCTTAGTCCAGGGGGGGAACATTCAGTACTTC. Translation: CASSLVQGGNIQYF.

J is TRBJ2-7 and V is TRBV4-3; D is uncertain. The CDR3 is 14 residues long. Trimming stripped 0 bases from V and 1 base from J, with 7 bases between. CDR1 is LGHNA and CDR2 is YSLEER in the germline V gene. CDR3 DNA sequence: TGCGCCAGCAGCCAAGATACGAGATCCTACGAGCAGTACTTC. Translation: CASSQDTRSYEQYF.

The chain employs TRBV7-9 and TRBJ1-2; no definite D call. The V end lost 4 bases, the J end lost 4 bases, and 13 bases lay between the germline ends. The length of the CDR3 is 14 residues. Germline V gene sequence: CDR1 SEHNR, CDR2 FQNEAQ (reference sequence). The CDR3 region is CASSSLMDIYGYTF. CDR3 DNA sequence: TGTGCCAGCAGCTCCTTGATGGATATCTATGGCTACACCTTC.

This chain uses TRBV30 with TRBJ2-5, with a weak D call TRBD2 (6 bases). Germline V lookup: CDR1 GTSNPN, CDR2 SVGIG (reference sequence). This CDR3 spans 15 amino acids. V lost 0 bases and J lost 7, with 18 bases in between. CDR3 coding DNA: TGTGCCTGGAGTGTTAGGTCGGGGCTAGCGAGGACCCAGTACTTC. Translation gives CAWSVRSGLARTQYF.

CDR3 nucleotide sequence: TGTGCCAGCAGCTTAGGCGGCCAGTCGGATCGCTCCTACGAGCAGTACTTC. Protein product: CASSLGGQSDRSYEQYF. V and J are TRBV7-4 and TRBJ2-7; unclear D gene. V was trimmed by 1 base and J by 0 bases, leaving 16 bases between them. CDR3 length: 17 residues. CDR1 and CDR2 from the germline V gene are SGHVT and SQSDAQ.

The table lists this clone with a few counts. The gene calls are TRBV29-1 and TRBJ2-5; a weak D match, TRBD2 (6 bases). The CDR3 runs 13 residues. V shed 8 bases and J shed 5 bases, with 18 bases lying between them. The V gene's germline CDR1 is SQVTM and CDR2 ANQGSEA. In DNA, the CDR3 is TGCAGCCTCTTAAGGAGGGCCGGGGAGACCCAGTACTTC. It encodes CSLLRRAGETQYF.